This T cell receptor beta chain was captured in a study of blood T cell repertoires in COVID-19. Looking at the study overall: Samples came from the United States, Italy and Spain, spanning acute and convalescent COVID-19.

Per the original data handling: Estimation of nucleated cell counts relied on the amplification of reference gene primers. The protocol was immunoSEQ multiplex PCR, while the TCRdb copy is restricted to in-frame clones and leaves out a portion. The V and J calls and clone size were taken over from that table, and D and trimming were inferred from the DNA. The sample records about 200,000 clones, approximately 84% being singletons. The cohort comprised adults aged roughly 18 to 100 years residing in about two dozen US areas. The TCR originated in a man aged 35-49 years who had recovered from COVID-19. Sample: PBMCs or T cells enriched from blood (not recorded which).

CDR3 bases: TGTGCCAGCAGCACTAGCGGGGGGTGGACAGATACGCAGTATTTT. Translated: CASSTSGGWTDTQYF. This rearrangement joins TRBV6-2 or TRBV6-3 to TRBJ2-3; 12 nucleotides line up with TRBD2. CDR1 and CDR2 (germline): MNHEY, SVGEGT. The ends lost 6 bases at V and 3 bases at J; junction bases unmatched: 4. This CDR3 contains 15 residues.